The present TCR beta chain was sequenced within a study of control samples from healthy donors and cancer patients. The ends lost 3 bases at V and 3 bases at J; junction bases unmatched: 9. Per germline, CDR1 MNHEY and CDR2 SMNVEV (reference sequence). This CDR3 comprises 16 residues. Sequencing was performed with immunoSEQ multiplex PCR; in TCRdb, only in-frame clones are kept and a portion is missing. There are about 120,000 clones in the sample; about 94% occur only once, and roughly 2.6% lies in the top ten. This clonotype was sampled from a man aged 25 to 40 in good health. The genes are TRBV27 and TRBJ2-3, with 7 nucleotides matching TRBD1. The sequencing sample was made of blood. The DNA for the CDR3 is TGTGCCAGCAGTTTCCAACCGAGACAGGGAACAGATACGCAGTATTTT. This codes for CASSFQPRQGTDTQYF.